The source of this TCR beta chain is a study of breast tumors, draining lymph nodes, adjacent tissues. Study-level points and caveats: Most tumor T cells seemingly derive from lymph node, then expand in tumor. Tumor TCR diversity was below lymph nodes but above nontumor tissue. Tumor and nontumor repertoires were significantly more similar in luminal-like than in basal-like breast cancer.

TCRdb called the multiplex PCR reads again in MiXCR, with one record for every CDR3 protein. Of 15,000 to 20,000 distinct CDR3 sequences detected, around 60% appear once; the ten largest clones hold 15% to 20%. Germline loops: CDR1 MNHNS, CDR2 SASEGT. This CDR3 spans 14 amino acids. The germline V and J ends were trimmed by 3 bases and 5 bases, with 14 bases remaining between them. In the case of this clonotype: Its antigen is still unknown.

The receptor was isolated from a female donor with breast cancer. Some clones in this sample may be carry-over from other donors' samples. The chain uses TRBV6-1 and TRBJ2-7; tentative D call: TRBD2 (5 bases). Sequencing was done on a sample of tumor-adjacent breast tissue. CDR3 in amino acids: CASSDWTGFDEQYF. In DNA, the CDR3 is TGTGCCAGCAGTGATTGGACGGGGTTCGACGAGCAGTACTTC.